The entry that follows covers one TCR beta chain sequence. The antigen is unknown. TCR beta rearrangements were amplified from peripheral blood genomic DNA. Multiplex touch-down PCR with TRB-A/B primers amplified rearranged V-D-J TRB sequences. Using its own MiXCR run on the multiplex PCR reads, TCRdb lists one record per CDR3 protein. The data contain 4,500 to 5,500 distinct CDR3 sequences, 25% to 30% of them singletons. CDR3 size: 15 residues. Germline V gives CDR1 LNHNV, CDR2 YYDKDF (reference sequence). V trimming: 3 bases; J trimming: 4 bases; junction bases outside the gene matches: 8. These data belong to a study of T cell repertoires in aging, cancer and after chemotherapy. The overall study: Six age groups, ranging from 30 or younger to 70 or older, included the donors. Study observations and caveats: In healthy donors, age-related TCR diversity loss mainly reflected lost richness. Median generation probability rose over the chemotherapy interval in each cancer cohort, suggesting rebound thymic output.

The material sequenced was blood. The V call is TRBV15, the J call TRBJ1-1; 7 bases fit TRBD1. This clonotype originated in a human donor with a solid tumor. The CDR3, as DNA: TGTGCCACCAGCAGTGACAGGGCGGTAGGCACTGAAGCTTTCTTT. It encodes CATSSDRAVGTEAFF.